This T cell receptor (beta chain) was profiled in a study of cytomegalovirus exposure and HLA in healthy donors. Donors sampled were nominally healthy, though unrecorded immune exposures were likely. PCR employed 60 Vbeta and 13 Jbeta primers. The assay was immunoSEQ multiplex PCR, and TCRdb's table has in-frame clones only and misses some. The repertoire holds tens of thousands of clones, with roughly 79% as singletons. This clone was observed once. The target antigen is unknown. Broader study findings: Most TCR sequences were rare, but some public TCRs occurred in many donors. Later, an analysis found that common viral pathogens appeared to be linked with several of the most significant clusters. A further, later analysis showed that HLA-associated TCR beta chains (compared with equally common others) were more clonally expanded.

Sequenced: PBMCs. This clonotype originated in a woman aged 25 to 45 in good health and CMV-seronegative.

The CDR3, as DNA: TGTGCCAGCTTTGAAAACGGTGTGGGGGCGCCAAGGGCTTTCTTT. Translating gives CASFENGVGAPRAFF. The chain couples TRBV28 to TRBJ1-1, with a possible D match to TRBD1 (6 bases). The CDR3 contains 15 residues. CDR1 and CDR2 (germline): MDHEN, SYDVKM. V shed 8 bases and J shed 11 bases, with 27 bases lying between them.